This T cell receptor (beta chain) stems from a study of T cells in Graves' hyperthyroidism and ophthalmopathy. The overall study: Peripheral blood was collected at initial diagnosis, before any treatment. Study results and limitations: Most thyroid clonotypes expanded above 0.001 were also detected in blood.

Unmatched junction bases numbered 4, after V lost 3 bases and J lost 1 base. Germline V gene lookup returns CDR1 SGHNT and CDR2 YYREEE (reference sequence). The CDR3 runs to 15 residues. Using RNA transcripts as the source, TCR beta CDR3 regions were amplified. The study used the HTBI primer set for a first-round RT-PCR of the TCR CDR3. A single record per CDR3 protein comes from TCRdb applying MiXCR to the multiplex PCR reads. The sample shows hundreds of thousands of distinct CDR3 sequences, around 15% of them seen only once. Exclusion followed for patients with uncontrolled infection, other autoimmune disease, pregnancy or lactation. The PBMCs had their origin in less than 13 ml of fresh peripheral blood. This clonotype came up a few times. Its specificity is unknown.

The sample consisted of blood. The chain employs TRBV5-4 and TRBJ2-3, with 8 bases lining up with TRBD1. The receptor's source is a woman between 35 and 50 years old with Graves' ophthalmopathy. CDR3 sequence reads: CASSYPTGGTDTQYF. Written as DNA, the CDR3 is TGTGCCAGCAGCTACCCGACAGGGGGCACAGATACGCAGTATTTT.